This TCR beta chain was sequenced in a study of blood T cell repertoires in COVID-19. Grouping used clinical history reported by participants in a survey and questionnaire. Generated by immunoSEQ multiplex PCR, the TCRdb table keeps only in-frame clones and is missing some. Of about 430,000 clones in the sample, roughly 90% were seen once. The V end lost 5 bases, the J end lost 2 bases, and 12 bases lay between the germline ends. This CDR3 is built from 15 residues. Looked up from germline, CDR1 is MNHEY and CDR2 is SMNVEV (reference sequence). Sequences were obtained from PBMCs or T cells enriched from blood (not recorded which). The clonotype originates from a woman in her thirties with acute COVID-19. The gene calls are TRBV27 and TRBJ2-2, with D possibly being TRBD1 (5 bases). DNA for the CDR3: TGTGCCAGCAGTCCCCGACAGACAAACACCGGGGAGCTGTTTTTT. This encodes CASSPRQTNTGELFF.